These 26 T cell receptor beta chains were sequenced from one sample in a study of T-cell reconstitution after alpha-beta-depleted transplantation in children. Unique molecular identifiers were built into the TCRbeta library. TCRdb reprocessed the PCR reads with MiXCR, giving one entry per CDR3 protein. The repertoire consists of approximately 190,000 distinct CDR3 sequences, with 5% to 7.5% occurring once and the leading ten covering 4.5%. The specimen comprised PBMCs, sampled before TCRalphabeta/CD19-depleted stem cell transplant. All receptors come from a girl less than two years old with combined immunodeficiency, due to receive a stem cell transplant.

In its sample, this clonotype was seen many times. V usage is TRBV2 and J usage is TRBJ2-3, with a weak D call TRBD2 (6 bases). The CDR3 sequence is 13 residues long. CDR1 and CDR2 (germline): SNHLY, FYNNEI. V was clipped by 8 bases and J by 0 bases, with 9 bases between them. CDR3 in amino acids: CASVRESTDTQYF. In DNA form, the CDR3 reads TGTGCCAGCGTACGGGAGAGCACAGATACGCAGTATTTT.

This clonotype was detected many times. The V call is TRBV6-5, the J call TRBJ2-5; D perhaps matches TRBD1 (5 bases). Germline V gene lookup returns CDR1 MNHEY and CDR2 SVGAGI. With 4 bases removed from V and 1 base from J, the gap between germline ends came to 13 bases. CDR3 length: 15 amino acids. CDR3 amino acids: CASSFTSGIQETQYF. DNA for the CDR3: TGTGCCAGCAGTTTTACTTCAGGGATCCAAGAGACCCAGTACTTC.

This clonotype was seen ten or more times. The chain employs TRBV20-1 and TRBJ2-1; 7 positions agree with TRBD2. From germline, CDR1 is DFQATT and CDR2 SNEGSKA (reference sequence). Losses at the gene ends were 5 bases for V and 4 bases for J; bases not matched to a gene: 11. The CDR3 spans 15 residues. The CDR3 coding sequence is TGCAGTGCTCCTCGACTAGCCCGGGGTTACAATGAGCAGTTCTTC. Translating gives CSAPRLARGYNEQFF.

Regarding this clonotype: Given a much more abundant clone one base away, this may be a read error. This chain uses TRBV29-1 with TRBJ2-1; 9 bases agree with TRBD1. This CDR3 region has 14 residues. With V trimmed by 3 bases and J by 5 bases, 5 bases remained unmatched. Looked up from germline, CDR1 is SQVTM and CDR2 is ANQGSEA. The CDR3, as DNA: TGCAGCGTTGATCGACAGGGGGTGCACAATGAGCAGTTCTTC. It codes for CSVDRQGVHNEQFF.

This clonotype was counted many times. V usage is TRBV6-1 and J usage is TRBJ2-7; D possibly uses TRBD1 or TRBD2 (6 bases each). CDR1 is MNHNS and CDR2 is SASEGT in the germline V gene. The CDR3 totals 17 residues. Trimming took 5 bases from V and 3 from J, leaving 23 bases between them. The CDR3 sequence: CASSRPGTREGGYEQYF. As DNA, the CDR3 is TGTGCCAGCAGTCGTCCCGGGACTCGAGAGGGGGGCTACGAGCAGTACTTC.

In this sample, this clonotype turned up many times. This sequence joins TRBV5-1 and TRBJ2-1; no clear D. Germline CDR1 reads SGHRS; CDR2 reads YFSETQ. V lost 2 bases and J lost 4, with 10 bases in between. CDR3 length equals 14 residues. The CDR3 DNA reads as TGCGCCAGCAGCTTAGGAGATGCGTACAATGAGCAGTTCTTC. This codes for CASSLGDAYNEQFF.

This clonotype came up many times. The genes are TRBV5-1 and TRBJ2-3, with 8 bases matching TRBD2. With V trimmed by 2 bases and J by 4 bases, 6 bases remained unmatched. Germline values: CDR1 SGHRS, CDR2 YFSETQ. The length of the CDR3 is 15 residues. In DNA, the CDR3 is TGCGCCAGCAGCTTAATCGGACTAGCCGCAGATACGCAGTATTTT. The encoded protein is CASSLIGLAADTQYF.

There are many counts of this clonotype. V gene TRBV29-1 combines with J gene TRBJ2-5, with D possibly matching TRBD2 (6 bases). The CDR3 totals 15 residues. Trimming took off 5 bases at V and 1 base at J, with 17 bases between the two ends. The germline CDR1 and CDR2 sequences are SQVTM and ANQGSEA. CDR3 in amino acids: CSVNRDWEIQETQYF. DNA for the CDR3: TGCAGCGTTAACCGGGACTGGGAAATCCAAGAGACCCAGTACTTC.

Many counts were recorded for this clonotype. The gene calls are TRBV29-1 and TRBJ2-3; TRBD1 aligns across 8 bases. This CDR3 is built from 16 residues. Germline lookup yields CDR1 SQVTM and CDR2 ANQGSEA. After removal of 4 bases from V and 4 bases from J, the junction contained 13 bases not matched to a gene. Here the CDR3 reads CSVGQGARLLSDTQYF. The CDR3 region has the DNA TGCAGCGTTGGGCAGGGGGCGCGGTTATTGTCAGATACGCAGTATTTT.

This clonotype was seen at least ten times. The J gene is TRBJ2-5, the V gene TRBV24-1; either TRBD1 or TRBD2 may fit D (5 bases each). CDR3 length: 17 residues. The germline V gene encodes CDR1 KGHDR and CDR2 SFDVKD. Trimming took 1 base from V and 4 from J, leaving 18 bases between them. CDR3 amino acids: CATSDFGGGNGRETQYF. The CDR3 DNA sequence: TGTGCCACCAGTGATTTTGGGGGTGGTAATGGGCGAGAGACCCAGTACTTC.

This clonotype has ten or more counts. The gene calls are TRBV2 and TRBJ2-1; 9 bases match TRBD2. This CDR3 is 16 amino acids long. The J segment lost 0 bases and the V segment lost 7 bases, leaving 7 bases of the junction unmatched. Germline loops: CDR1 SNHLY, CDR2 FYNNEI. For the CDR3, the DNA is TGTGCCAGCAATCGGGTTAGCGGGAGCTCCTACAATGAGCAGTTCTTC. This codes for CASNRVSGSSYNEQFF.

This clonotype was seen only a few times. The chain couples TRBV20-1 to TRBJ2-5; TRBD1 is a possible D gene (5 bases). V was cut by 0 bases and J by 5 bases, with 10 bases left in between. The CDR3 totals 13 residues. Germline values: CDR1 DFQATT, CDR2 SNEGSKA (reference sequence). This chain's CDR3 is CSAREVGLETQYF. The CDR3 nucleotides read TGCAGTGCTAGAGAAGTGGGGCTGGAGACCCAGTACTTC.

This clonotype has at least ten counts. The genes are TRBV20-1 and TRBJ2-1; 7 nucleotides agree with TRBD1. The CDR3 totals 14 residues. J gave up 4 bases and V 6 bases, and 9 bases lay outside the gene matches. Germline CDR1 DFQATT, CDR2 SNEGSKA (reference sequence). DNA for the CDR3: TGCAGTGCCCTACTGGACAGGTATTACAATGAGCAGTTCTTC. Protein: CSALLDRYYNEQFF.

The sample holds one count of this clonotype. J is TRBJ2-2 and V is TRBV9; 13 bases map to TRBD2. From germline, CDR1 is SGDLS and CDR2 YYNGEE. This CDR3 has 16 amino acids. V gave up 4 bases and J gave up 4 bases; unmatched junction bases: 4. The CDR3 coding sequence is TGTGCCAGCAGCCCAACTAGCGGGGGGGGCACCGGGGAGCTGTTTTTT. Its translation: CASSPTSGGGTGELFF.

The chain has TRBV5-5 and TRBJ2-7; the match to TRBD2 covers 12 bases. The J segment lost 3 bases and the V segment lost 4 bases, leaving 5 bases of the junction unmatched. CDR3 length: 15 residues. Germline V gene lookup returns CDR1 SGHKS and CDR2 YYEKEE (reference sequence). The CDR3 sequence: CASSTWTSGVYEQYF. The CDR3 DNA reads as TGTGCCAGCAGCACCTGGACTAGCGGGGTCTACGAGCAGTACTTC.

This clonotype was observed many times. The chain couples TRBV10-2 to TRBJ2-5, with D perhaps given as TRBD1 or TRBD2 (5 bases each). Germline V CDR1 and CDR2: WSHSY, SAAADI. The CDR3 is made up of 16 amino acids. V was cut by 3 bases and J by 2 bases, with 16 bases left in between. For the CDR3, the DNA is TGCGCCAGCAGTGAATCTCCGGGACGTGTACAAGAGACCCAGTACTTC. Translation: CASSESPGRVQETQYF.

This clonotype was observed many times. The chain combines TRBV15 with TRBJ2-7; D may be TRBD1 (6 bases). Trimming stripped 5 bases from V and 3 bases from J, with 17 bases between. Germline loops: CDR1 LNHNV, CDR2 YYDKDF (reference sequence). The CDR3 extends over 15 amino acids. The CDR3 nucleotides are TGTGCCACCAGCCTCAAACGACAGGAGAACTACGAGCAGTACTTC. It is translated as CATSLKRQENYEQYF.

This clonotype was seen at least ten times. The chain uses TRBV5-6 and TRBJ2-2; TRBD2 agrees at 8 bases. Germline CDR1 reads SGHDT; CDR2 reads YYEEEE. The CDR3 is 18 residues long. The V segment lost 4 bases and the J segment 0 bases; nucleotides outside the gene matches: 11. CDR3 in amino acids: CASSRLLLAGTNTGELFF. DNA for the CDR3: TGTGCCAGCAGCCGACTCCTCCTAGCGGGCACGAACACCGGGGAGCTGTTTTTT.

Only a few counts were recorded for this clonotype. The genes are TRBV5-1 and TRBJ2-7; no reliable D call. From germline, CDR1 is SGHRS and CDR2 YFSETQ. V was clipped by 6 bases and J by 4 bases, with 32 bases between them. The CDR3 has 19 residues. CDR3 coding DNA: TGCGCCAGCACCTATGGCCCCTCTCGAGTCCTCCGCAATCTATACGAGCAGTACTTC. Translation gives CASTYGPSRVLRNLYEQYF.

This clonotype was recorded many times. The chain recombines TRBV6-6 with TRBJ2-5; D not certain. This CDR3 is 12 amino acids long. In germline, CDR1 is MNHNY, CDR2 SVGAGI (reference sequence). V shed 1 base and J shed 3 bases, with 3 bases lying between them. The CDR3 loop is CASSYFKETQYF. In nucleotides, the CDR3 is TGTGCCAGCAGTTACTTTAAAGAGACCCAGTACTTC.

The chain recombines TRBV7-2 with TRBJ2-2, with 7 bases identical to TRBD1. The CDR3 is 15 amino acids. V lost 10 bases and J lost 0; bases outside the gene matches: 8. The germline gives CDR1 SGHTA, CDR2 FQGNSA. CDR3 in DNA: TGTGCCATGGGCCCTGGGACAGCGAACACCGGGGAGCTGTTTTTT. Protein product: CAMGPGTANTGELFF.

This clonotype was observed at least ten times. The V gene is TRBV5-1, the J gene TRBJ2-1; TRBD2 matches 9 bases. The V and J ends lost 6 bases and 7 bases, in that order; junction bases with no gene match: 5. The CDR3 loop spans 13 amino acids. The germline V gene encodes CDR1 SGHRS and CDR2 YFSETQ. The CDR3: CASIGTSSNEQFF. CDR3 DNA sequence: TGCGCCAGCATAGGGACTAGCAGTAATGAGCAGTTCTTC.

Concerning this clonotype itself: A read error may explain this, as a much larger clone is one base away. The CDR3 carries no conserved terminal phenylalanine or tryptophan, so it likely arises from a read error. This chain uses TRBV12-3 or TRBV12-4 with TRBJ2-1, with 11 bases aligning to TRBD2. The CDR3 length is 15 residues. V trimming: 6 bases; J trimming: 6 bases; junction bases outside the gene matches: 7. This CDR3 is CASSHTSGRLNEQFC. In DNA form, the CDR3 reads TGTGCCAGCAGCCACACTAGCGGGAGACTCAATGAGCAGTTCTGC.

Many counts were recorded for this clonotype. V and J are TRBV25-1 and TRBJ2-5, with TRBD1 matching 7 bases. The germline V gene encodes CDR1 MGHDK and CDR2 SYGVNS. The CDR3 loop spans 14 amino acids. Trimming at V came to 5 bases and at J to 4 bases, leaving 7 bases not matched to a gene. The CDR3 sequence: CASSSVQGSETQYF. The DNA for the CDR3 is TGTGCCAGCAGTTCCGTACAGGGGTCAGAGACCCAGTACTTC.

This clonotype was recorded at least ten times. The V gene is TRBV24-1, the J gene TRBJ2-1; unclear D gene. This CDR3 region has 11 residues. Trimming took 9 bases from V and 7 from J, leaving 9 bases between them. Germline V gives CDR1 KGHDR, CDR2 SFDVKD. CDR3 in DNA: TGTGCCACCCGAGACGGGAATGAGCAGTTCTTC. Its protein is CATRDGNEQFF.

This clonotype has ten or more counts. The rearrangement links TRBV5-5 to TRBJ2-7; D is unclear. In germline, CDR1 is SGHKS, CDR2 YYEKEE (reference sequence). The CDR3 length is 16 residues. Trimming took 6 bases from V and 2 from J, leaving 21 bases between them. The CDR3 bases are TGTGCCAGCACAGCCGACAACAGTCTTGGGGCCTACGAGCAGTACTTC. Translated: CASTADNSLGAYEQYF.